This TCR beta chain was identified during a study of T-cell reconstitution after alpha-beta-depleted transplantation in children (dated by TCRdb to 2016 to 2017). Looking at the study overall: T-cell immune reconstitution after TCRalphabeta/CD19-depleted allogeneic hematopoietic cell transplantation in children was quantitatively tracked in the study by means of TCR repertoire profiling.

Its CDR3 holds 15 amino acids, cysteine through phenylalanine. Only the CDR3 DNA stays, 45 bases, in frame from base 1. CDR1 LNHNV and CDR2 YYDKDF are derived from the germline V gene (reference sequence). Clipping removes 1 base from V and 8 bases from J, with 7 as the unmatched junction base count. Overall study results and their limits: About two months after transplant, the apparently early recovery of alphabetaT-cell counts reportedly depended on just several hundred clones that had expanded rapidly and came from non-depleted graft cells. Over subsequent months, a decline in hyperexpanded clone frequencies was noted, and after one year, T-cell counts and TCRbeta diversity were mostly ascribed to newly produced T cells. In some patients, high TCRbeta diversity at day 60 was attributed to recipient T cells and intrathymic progenitors that had survived conditioning.

The treatment or condition label of this sample denotes: allogeneic hematopoietic cell transplantation with graft depleted of TCRalphabeta T cells and CD19 B cells. The children who served as transplant recipients had been given grafts of TCRalphabeta/CD19-depleted allogeneic hematopoietic cells. Regarding this clonotype: The target of this receptor is not known. Base qualities are not provided; no much larger clone lies one nucleotide away.

Preparation of the library involved PCR. Sequencing was carried out with an Illumina HiSeq 2500. Molecular barcoding was employed in the preparation of TCR libraries, with unique molecular identifiers being used to normalize TCRbeta repertoire quantification. TCRdb redid the processing of the public reads, applying fastp at Q25 and MiXCR, and retained in-frame beta chains. Identical CDR3 proteins give one entry, which carries the most common genes and DNA. The sample yields hundreds of thousands of distinct CDR3 sequences; about an eighth were counted once. Approximately 0.8% of the sample is held by the ten biggest clonotypes.

This TCR derives from a girl aged 2-10 years with congenital amegakaryocytic thrombocytopenia, due to receive a stem cell transplant. The V and J segments used are TRBV15 and TRBJ2-1, and 8 junctional nucleotides match TRBD2. This material consisted of PBMCs, taken before TCRalphabeta/CD19-depleted stem cell transplant. The nucleotides read TGTGCCACCAGCAGAGGCAGCGGGAGTGGCTATGAGCAGTTCTTC. The resulting protein is CATSRGSGSGYEQFF. The reference TRBV15 and TRBJ2-1 proteins fill in what lies around the CDR3, so the full variable domain reads DAMVIQNPRYQVTQFGKPVTLSCSQTLNHNVMYWYQQKSSQAPKLLFHYYDKDFNNEADTPDNFQSRRPNTSFCFLDIRSPGLGDTAMYLCATSRGSGSGYEQFFGPGTRLTVL.